This entry concerns a single T cell receptor (beta chain). These data originate in a study of blood T cell repertoires in COVID-19. On the study more broadly: Sites across the United States, Italy and Spain contributed samples from acute and convalescent COVID-19. Sample material is recorded as cDNA or gDNA derived from T cells, B-cell-depleted T cells, or PBMCs.

In the authors' methods: The authors estimated nucleated cell counts from reference gene primer amplification. TCRdb keeps only in-frame clones here, not all; method: immunoSEQ multiplex PCR. V and J calls and clone size follow that table, whereas D and trimming were derived from the DNA. Of 95,000 to 110,000 clones in the sample, more than 75% were seen once. Germline V gene lookup returns CDR1 SGDLS and CDR2 YYNGEE. This CDR3 spans 14 amino acids. Trimming removed 0 bases at V and 6 bases at J, with 11 bases between. The sample comprised peripheral blood. The receptor was derived from a man aged 60 to 75 with acute or convalescent COVID-19. The chain couples TRBV9 to TRBJ2-3; no firm D call. CDR3 coding DNA: TGTGCCAGCAGCGTAGACACCCGTCAGGATACGCAGTATTTT. This codes for CASSVDTRQDTQYF.